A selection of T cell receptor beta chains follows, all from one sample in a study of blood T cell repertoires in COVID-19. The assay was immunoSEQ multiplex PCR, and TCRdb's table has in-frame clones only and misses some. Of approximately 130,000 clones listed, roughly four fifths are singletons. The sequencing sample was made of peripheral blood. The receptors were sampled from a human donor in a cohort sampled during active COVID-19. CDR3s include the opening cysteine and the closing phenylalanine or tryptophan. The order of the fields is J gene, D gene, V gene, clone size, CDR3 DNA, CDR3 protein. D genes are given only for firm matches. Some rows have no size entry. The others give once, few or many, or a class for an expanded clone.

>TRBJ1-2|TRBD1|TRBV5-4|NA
TGTGCCAGCAGCTTGGGACAGGGTGGCTATGGCTACACCTTC
CASSLGQGGYGYTF
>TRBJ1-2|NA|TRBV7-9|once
TGTGCCAGCAGCTTAGGCGGGGGAGCTAACTATGGCTACACCTTC
CASSLGGGANYGYTF
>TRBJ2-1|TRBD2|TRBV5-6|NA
TGTGCCAGCAGCTTAGGCGGGGGGCTTTACAATGAGCAGTTCTTC
CASSLGGGLYNEQFF
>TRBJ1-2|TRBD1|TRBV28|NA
TGTGCCAGCAGTCTGAGGGGGCAAGCTAACTATGGCTACACCTTC
CASSLRGQANYGYTF
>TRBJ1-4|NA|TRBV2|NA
TGTGCCAGCGGGGGACTGAGACTAACGGTTTTT
CASGGLRLTVF
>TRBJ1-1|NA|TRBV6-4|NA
TGTGCCAGCAGGACAACAGTGAACACTGAAGCTTTCTTT
CASRTTVNTEAFF
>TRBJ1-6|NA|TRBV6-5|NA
TGTGCCAGCAGTTACTTCGGGAATTCACCCCTCCACTTT
CASSYFGNSPLHF
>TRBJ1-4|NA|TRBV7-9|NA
TGTGCCAGCAGCTTAGCCGTGACAGGTTTCGTGGAAAAACTGTTTTTT
CASSLAVTGFVEKLFF
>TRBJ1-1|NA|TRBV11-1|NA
TGTGCCAGCAGCCGCGAGGGGGGGTTGAACACTGAAGCTTTCTTT
CASSREGGLNTEAFF
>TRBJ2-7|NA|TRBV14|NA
TGTGCCAGCAGCCAAGATATCGGGGGGCTGTACGAGCAGTACTTC
CASSQDIGGLYEQYF
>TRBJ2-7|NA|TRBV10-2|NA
TGCGCCAGCAGTGACAGGGCATCCTACGAGCAGTACTTC
CASSDRASYEQYF
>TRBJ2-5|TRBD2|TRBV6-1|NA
TGTGCCAGCAGTGAAGGGCGTTTTGGGGGGGCCCAGTACTTC
CASSEGRFGGAQYF
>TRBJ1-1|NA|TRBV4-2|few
TGTGCCAGCAGCCAGCGGGGGGGAGGCTCGGACACTGAAGCTTTCTTT
CASSQRGGGSDTEAFF
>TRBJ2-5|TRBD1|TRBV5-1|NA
TGCGCCAGCAGCTCGGGGACAGGGGGCGGTTCAGAGACCCAGTACTTC
CASSSGTGGGSETQYF
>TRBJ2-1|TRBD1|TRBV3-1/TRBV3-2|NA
TGTGCCAGCAGCCCCCCCCCGGGACAGGGGATCAATGAGCAGTTCTTC
CASSPPPGQGINEQFF
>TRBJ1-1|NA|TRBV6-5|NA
TGTGCCAGCAGGGCACAGGTTAACACTGAAGCTTTCTTT
CASRAQVNTEAFF